Given below is one TCR beta chain in context. TCRdb's table, derived via immunoSEQ multiplex PCR, lists solely in-frame clones and lacks some. The table includes about 53,000 clones, approximately 82% detected once. The data were obtained in a study of blood T cell repertoires in COVID-19. Study-level information: The United States, Italy and Spain supplied acute and convalescent COVID-19 samples. Nucleic acid was either cDNA or gDNA, and it came from T cells, B-cell-depleted T cells, or PBMCs.

Trimming pared 5 bases from V and 1 base from J, leaving 8 bases between. The CDR3 is made up of 13 amino acids. The V gene's germline CDR1 is SGHAT and CDR2 FQNNGV. The sequenced sample consisted of peripheral blood. This TCR derives from a human donor in a cohort sampled during active COVID-19. The V call is TRBV11-2, the J call TRBJ1-1; D is undetermined. The CDR3 DNA is TGTGCCAGCAGCCCTACGAGGAACACTGAAGCTTTCTTT. It specifies CASSPTRNTEAFF.